This TCR beta chain was obtained from a study of blood T cell repertoires in COVID-19. Study context: Sources were T cells, B-cell-depleted T cells, or PBMCs; the material itself was cDNA or gDNA.

Profiling relied on immunoSEQ multiplex PCR, and the TCRdb table lists in-frame clones only, not all of them. The sample holds hundreds of thousands of clones, around nine tenths seen once. This CDR3 has 17 amino acids. The J segment lost 6 bases and the V segment lost 0 bases, leaving 10 bases of the junction unmatched. Germline CDR1 is MGHRA and CDR2 is YSYEKL. Enrollees, roughly 18 to 89 years old, lived in fewer than 25 US areas. Cohorts were assigned according to the clinical history that participants reported. The TCR sequence derives from a woman aged 55 to 70 in a cohort exposed to, infected with or recovered from COVID-19 (not recorded which). This sequence joins TRBV4-1 and TRBJ2-1; TRBD2 aligns across 8 bases. The source material was PBMCs or T cells enriched from blood (not recorded which). The CDR3 DNA is TGCGCCAGCAGCCAAGACGGCGAGGGACTAGGTATCAATGAGCAGTTCTTC. It codes for CASSQDGEGLGINEQFF.